This is a list of T cell receptor beta chains from one sample in a study of T cell changes during pregnancy in multiple sclerosis. The data were produced by immunoSEQ multiplex PCR, yet TCRdb's version contains in-frame clones alone and is incomplete. The sample lists tens of thousands of clones, nearly 90% seen once, with 0.95% to 1.5% in the top ten. This specimen consisted of CD4+ T cells from peripheral blood mononuclear cells, obtained after pregnancy. The receptor set was obtained from a female donor with multiple sclerosis, enrolled in a pregnancy study. Each CDR3 is given with its conserved first and last residue. The order of the fields is J gene, V gene, clone size, D gene, CDR3 DNA, CDR3 protein. D genes are given only for firm matches. Size is omitted from some rows. Given values are once, few, many or a class for expanded clones.

TRBJ1-2,TRBV5-1,-,TRBD1,TGCGCCAGCAGCTCGGGGGACAGGCCTCTCCTAATGGATGGCTACACCTTC,CASSSGDRPLLMDGYTF
TRBJ2-3,TRBV9,-,TRBD2,TGTGCCAGCAGCCTACTAGCGGGAGGTGCTTTCGATACGCAGTATTTT,CASSLLAGGAFDTQYF
TRBJ2-7,TRBV2,-,TRBD1,TGTGCCAGCAGGGAGACAGGGACCTCCTACGAGCAGTACTTC,CASRETGTSYEQYF
TRBJ2-2,TRBV9,-,-,TGTGCCAGCAGCCCCGATCTGAGGTCCACCGGGGAGCTGTTTTTT,CASSPDLRSTGELFF
TRBJ2-7,TRBV5-1,-,-,TGCGCCAGCAGCTTGGGGCCAGGGGGGTCCTACGAGCAGTACTTC,CASSLGPGGSYEQYF
TRBJ1-5,TRBV19,-,-,TGTGCCAGTAGTCTCCGAAGTCGGTCATCCAATCAGCCCCAGCATTTT,CASSLRSRSSNQPQHF
TRBJ2-3,TRBV5-1,-,TRBD2,TGCGCCAGCAGCCCGACCCGGACTAGCTACCGCACAGATACGCAGTATTTT,CASSPTRTSYRTDTQYF
TRBJ1-2,TRBV21-1,-,-,TGTGCCAGCAGCAAAGAGGGACATAACTATGGCTACACCTTC,CASSKEGHNYGYTF
TRBJ2-2,TRBV5-1,-,TRBD2,TGCGCCAGCAGCGTAGCGGGAGGCACCGGGGAGCTGTTTTTT,CASSVAGGTGELFF
TRBJ2-5,TRBV5-4,-,-,TGTGCCAGCAGCCTGGGTCCAGCGGCTGAAGAGACCCAGTACTTC,CASSLGPAAEETQYF
TRBJ2-3,TRBV7-2,-,TRBD2,TGTGCCAGCAGCTTAGGCCACGGGACTATGTATACGCAGTATTTT,CASSLGHGTMYTQYF
TRBJ2-7,TRBV7-9,-,-,TGTGCCAGCAGCAAGGACATCTCCTACGAGCAGTACTTC,CASSKDISYEQYF
TRBJ2-7,TRBV2,few,TRBD1,TGTGCCAGCAGGGTTGGACAGGTCCTCGGGTACGAGCAGTACTTC,CASRVGQVLGYEQYF
TRBJ2-3,TRBV14,-,TRBD1,TGTGCCAGCAGTCGACAGGGACCCACAGATACGCAGTATTTT,CASSRQGPTDTQYF
TRBJ1-4,TRBV30,-,-,TGTGCCTGGAACCCCGGGAGGGGGAATGAAAAACTGTTTTTT,CAWNPGRGNEKLFF
TRBJ2-7,TRBV2,-,TRBD1,TGTGCCAGCAACAGGGGCGTTCCTCCCTACGAGCAGTACTTC,CASNRGVPPYEQYF
TRBJ2-1,TRBV11-2,-,TRBD2,TGTGCCAGCAGCTCCCTAGCGGGAGTGGGGAATGAGCAGTTCTTC,CASSSLAGVGNEQFF
TRBJ2-5,TRBV2,-,-,TGTGCCAGCAGTGAAGCGTACCTCAGGGAGACCCAGTACTTC,CASSEAYLRETQYF
TRBJ2-7,TRBV7-2,-,TRBD2,TGTGCCAGCAGCTCCCGCGCGGGGGACCTCTCCTACGAGCAGTACTTC,CASSSRAGDLSYEQYF
TRBJ2-3,TRBV10-3,-,TRBD2,TGTGCCATCAGTGAGTGGACTAGCGGGACAGATACGCAGTATTTT,CAISEWTSGTDTQYF
TRBJ1-1,TRBV7-9,-,-,TGTGCCAGCAGCTCGTTGGAGACCACTGAAGCTTTCTTT,CASSSLETTEAFF
TRBJ2-2,TRBV7-3,-,TRBD1,TGTGCCAGCATCGGACAGGGTGACACCGGGGAGCTGTTTTTT,CASIGQGDTGELFF
TRBJ1-1,TRBV2,-,TRBD1,TGTGCCAGCAGTTGGACAGGAGGAGTCGGTGAAGCTTTCTTT,CASSWTGGVGEAFF
TRBJ1-2,TRBV28,-,TRBD1,TGTGCCAGCACCTCGGCCGGGACAGGGATAGACTACACCTTC,CASTSAGTGIDYTF
TRBJ1-1,TRBV5-1,-,-,TGCGCCAGCAGCTTGGACCCTCCGGGACAACTCATGAACACTGAAGCTTTCTTT,CASSLDPPGQLMNTEAFF
TRBJ2-3,TRBV5-1,-,-,TGCGCCAGCAGCTTGAGCGACCGGTCGGATACGCAGTATTTT,CASSLSDRSDTQYF
TRBJ1-2,TRBV16,-,-,TGTGCCAGCAGCCAATCCGGGACATATGGCTACACCTTC,CASSQSGTYGYTF
TRBJ1-1,TRBV2,-,-,TGTGCCAGCAGTGAAAATAATAAAGCTTTCTTT,CASSENNKAFF
TRBJ1-4,TRBV29-1,-,-,TGCAGCGTTGCCACAGCAACTAATGAAAAACTGTTTTTT,CSVATATNEKLFF
TRBJ2-1,TRBV20-1,-,TRBD2,TGCAGTGCTTCCCGCGGGACTAGCGGGTTCTTC,CSASRGTSGFF